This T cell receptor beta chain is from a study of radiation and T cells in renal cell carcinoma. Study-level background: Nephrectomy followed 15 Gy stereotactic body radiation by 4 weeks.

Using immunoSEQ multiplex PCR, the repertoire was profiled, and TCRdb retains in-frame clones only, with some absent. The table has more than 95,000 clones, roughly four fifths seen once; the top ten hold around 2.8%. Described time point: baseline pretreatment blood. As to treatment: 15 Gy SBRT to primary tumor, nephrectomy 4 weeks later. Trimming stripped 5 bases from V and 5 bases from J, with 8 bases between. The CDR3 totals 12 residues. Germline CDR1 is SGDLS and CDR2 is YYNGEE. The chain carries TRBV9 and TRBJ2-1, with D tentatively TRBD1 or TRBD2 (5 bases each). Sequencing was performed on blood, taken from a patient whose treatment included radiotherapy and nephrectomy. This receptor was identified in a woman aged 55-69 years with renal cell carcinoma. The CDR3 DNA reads TGTGCCAGCAGGGGACCAAACAATGAGCAGTTCTTC. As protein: CASRGPNNEQFF.